Detailed here is one TCR beta chain. Its matching antigen is unknown. Donors comprised only Caucasian adults living in Nashville, Tennessee. Data came from immunoSEQ multiplex PCR; TCRdb stores just in-frame clones and leaves some out. The table has millions of clones, roughly 94% seen once; the top ten hold 0.13%. This entry is derived from a study of shared clonotypes between healthy human individuals. Study results and limitations: It was the non-shared clonotypes that had lower generation probabilities than clonotypes shared by all four donors. Clonotypes that were shared across a few donors made up roughly 5.2% of naive CD4 clonotypes.

Germline-derived CDR1 and CDR2 are WSHSY and SAAADI. The CDR3 consists of 15 residues. V lost 6 bases, J lost 0 bases, and 5 bases stayed unmatched. This chain links TRBV10-2 with TRBJ1-3, with 7 bases identical to TRBD1. This sequence originates from a man between 18 and 35 years old in good health. Sequencing input: naive CD4+ T cells sorted from blood. Regarding subset: CD45RA+ positively selected. CDR3: CASSPGTVSGNTIYF. The CDR3 nucleotides are TGCGCCAGCAGCCCCGGGACAGTCTCTGGAAACACCATATATTTT.